This TCR beta chain was captured by sequencing in a study of T cell changes during pregnancy in multiple sclerosis. Clones were read by immunoSEQ multiplex PCR, and TCRdb kept only the in-frame ones, dropping some. The sample contains about 75,000 clones, approximately 90% of which appear only once. From germline, CDR1 is MGHRA and CDR2 YSYEKL. J gave up 1 base and V 0 bases, and 10 bases lay outside the gene matches. The CDR3 consists of 18 residues. Sequences were derived from CD4+ T cells from peripheral blood mononuclear cells, sampled before pregnancy. This TCR was recovered from a female donor with multiple sclerosis, enrolled in a pregnancy study. This chain connects TRBV4-1 to TRBJ2-5; 8 bases match TRBD2. CDR3 bases: TGCGCCAGCAGCCAAGATTCTCAGGGTAGCGGGGTCCAAGAGACCCAGTACTTC. It codes for CASSQDSQGSGVQETQYF.